A selection of T cell receptor beta chains follows, all from one sample in a study of regulatory T cells in long-lasting Graves disease. TCRdb re-called the multiplex PCR reads with MiXCR, one entry per CDR3 protein. The repertoire has 500,000 to 700,000 distinct CDR3 sequences, 15% to 20% of them found once; the top ten carry about 18%. This same sample was also taken into another study, of T cells in Graves' hyperthyroidism and ophthalmopathy.

The specimen comprised peripheral blood mononuclear cells (PBMCs), sampled at new diagnosis, from a patient treated with antithyroid drugs. These receptors came from a woman in her thirties with Graves disease. CDR3s include the opening cysteine and the closing phenylalanine or tryptophan. The D gene is left open where the match is weak. The listing skips clone size in some rows; elsewhere it reads once, few, many or a size class.

V	size	D	J	CDR3	DNA
TRBV7-2	few	-	TRBJ2-5	CASSLLTGGGRETQYF	TGTGCCAGCAGCTTACTTACGGGGGGCGGCCGGGAGACCCAGTACTTC
TRBV6-1	many	-	TRBJ1-1	CASSAGPRGSGTEAFF	TGTGCCAGCAGTGCGGGGCCCAGAGGGTCGGGCACTGAAGCTTTCTTT
TRBV6-1	many	-	TRBJ1-2	CASSEAGVSGYGYTF	TGTGCCAGCAGTGAAGCGGGTGTGTCGGGCTATGGCTACACCTTC
TRBV5-1	-	-	TRBJ1-2	CASSFYGVVGAYGYTF	TGCGCCAGCAGCTTCTATGGGGTCGTGGGGGCCTATGGCTACACCTTC
TRBV28	many	TRBD2	TRBJ2-7	CASSTGGLAGSGSYEQYF	TGTGCCAGCAGCACCGGGGGACTAGCGGGCTCCGGCTCCTACGAGCAGTACTTC
TRBV20-1	few	-	TRBJ2-7	CSARATSGSSYEQYF	TGCAGTGCTAGGGCCACTAGTGGAAGCTCCTACGAGCAGTACTTC
TRBV28	many	TRBD2	TRBJ2-7	CASSSFGVRLAATRRRDEQYF	TGTGCCAGCAGTTCTTTTGGAGTGAGGCTAGCGGCCACCCGAAGGCGAGACGAGCAGTACTTC
TRBV28	-	-	TRBJ2-2	CASSPPGLGRPGELFF	TGTGCCAGCAGTCCGCCAGGCCTTGGCAGGCCCGGGGAGCTGTTTTTT
TRBV14	few	TRBD1	TRBJ2-1	CASRKTGGANRFYNEQFF	TGTGCCAGCAGAAAGACAGGGGGCGCAAATCGCTTCTACAATGAGCAGTTCTTC
TRBV24-1	many	TRBD1	TRBJ2-1	CATSGTGTGSVEQFF	TGTGCCACCAGTGGTACCGGGACAGGGAGTGTTGAGCAGTTCTTC
TRBV6-5	few	TRBD2	TRBJ2-7	CASSYSTSGSARAYEQYF	TGTGCCAGCAGTTACTCGACTAGCGGGAGCGCGAGAGCCTACGAGCAGTACTTC
TRBV28	many	TRBD2	TRBJ2-3	CAGRTSGRTDTQYF	TGTGCCGGAAGGACTAGCGGGAGAACAGATACGCAGTATTTT
TRBV5-1	-	TRBD2	TRBJ2-7	CASSLDGTSGYEQYF	TGCGCCAGCAGCTTGGACGGGACTAGCGGCTACGAGCAGTACTTC
TRBV12-3/TRBV12-4	many	TRBD2	TRBJ2-3	CASSFASGSRTDTQYF	TGTGCCAGCAGTTTTGCCAGCGGGAGCCGAACAGATACGCAGTATTTT
TRBV20-1	many	TRBD1	TRBJ1-1	CSATVRAGGAAFF	TGCAGTGCAACCGTTCGGGCAGGGGGTGCAGCTTTCTTT
TRBV25-1	-	TRBD2	TRBJ2-1	CASSQAGGPRNEQFF	TGTGCCAGCAGCCAAGCGGGAGGGCCAAGGAATGAGCAGTTCTTC
TRBV5-1	few	TRBD2	TRBJ2-7	CASSLGLAASSYEQYF	TGCGCCAGCAGCTTGGGACTAGCGGCGAGCTCCTACGAGCAGTACTTC
TRBV5-1	-	TRBD2	TRBJ2-1	CASSSGTSGISLWDEQFF	TGCGCCAGCAGCTCCGGGACTAGCGGTATATCGCTCTGGGATGAGCAGTTCTTC
TRBV12-3/TRBV12-4	few	-	TRBJ2-2	CASSLARGKNTGELFF	TGTGCCAGCAGTTTAGCCAGGGGAAAGAACACCGGGGAGCTGTTTTTT
TRBV6-5	few	TRBD2	TRBJ2-3	CASSYSLPGSGRYTDTQYF	TGTGCCAGCAGTTACTCCCTCCCGGGGAGCGGGAGGTACACAGATACGCAGTATTTT
TRBV19	-	TRBD1	TRBJ2-2	CASRMGQLGELFF	TGTGCCAGTAGGATGGGACAGCTCGGGGAGCTGTTTTTT
TRBV27	many	-	TRBJ1-4	CASSLLGFGINEKLFF	TGTGCCAGCAGTTTATTGGGATTTGGGATAAATGAAAAACTGTTTTTT